The entry that follows covers one TCR beta chain sequence. The data stem from a study of cytomegalovirus exposure and HLA in healthy donors. Germline CDR1 SGHVS, CDR2 FNYEAQ. The CDR3 spans 22 residues. V was clipped by 1 base and J by 7 bases; unmatched bases: 28. This table comes from immunoSEQ multiplex PCR, and its TCRdb copy is limited to in-frame clones, with some not included. Among around 52,000 clones listed, 90% to 95% were seen once. The sequenced sample was PBMCs. This TCR came from a woman aged 18-29 years in good health and CMV-seronegative. V gene TRBV7-6 combines with J gene TRBJ2-1; 7 positions agree with TRBD1. The CDR3 spells CASSLVMAHRLGQGDMGNEQFF. The DNA of the CDR3 is TGTGCCAGCAGCTTAGTTATGGCCCACCGTTTGGGCCAGGGGGATATGGGGAATGAGCAGTTCTTC.